Listed below are T cell receptor beta chains from one sample, sequenced in a study of shared clonotypes between healthy human individuals. Measured with immunoSEQ multiplex PCR; TCRdb has only the in-frame clones, and not every one. The sample lists 2 million to 2.5 million clones, just under 95% occurring once. The material sequenced was naive CD4+ T cells from PBMCs. These receptors were collected from a young man in good health. Some clones in this sample may be carry-over from other donors' samples. Each CDR3 is given with its conserved first and last residue. The order of the fields is CDR3 length, D gene, V gene, clone size, J gene, CDR3 DNA, CDR3 protein. D genes are given only for firm matches. Only some rows state a clone size, as once, few, many or a class for expanded clones.

cdr3_length: 13
d_call: -
v_call: TRBV13
clone_size: -
j_call: TRBJ1-2
cdr3_nt: TGTGCCAGCACCTTCCGAGGGAGTAATGGCTACACCTTC
cdr3_aa: CASTFRGSNGYTF

cdr3_length: 13
d_call: -
v_call: TRBV28
clone_size: once
j_call: TRBJ1-1
cdr3_nt: TGTGCCACCCTAAACAGGGTGAACACTGAAGCTTTCTTT
cdr3_aa: CATLNRVNTEAFF

cdr3_length: 14
d_call: -
v_call: TRBV5-1
clone_size: -
j_call: TRBJ1-4
cdr3_nt: TGCGCCAGCAGCTTGGGGGGGTCTAATGAAAAACTGTTTTTT
cdr3_aa: CASSLGGSNEKLFF

cdr3_length: 15
d_call: -
v_call: TRBV5-1
clone_size: -
j_call: TRBJ1-4
cdr3_nt: TGCGCCAGCAGCTTGGGTCGTGCAACTAATGAAAAACTGTTTTTT
cdr3_aa: CASSLGRATNEKLFF

cdr3_length: 15
d_call: -
v_call: TRBV6-5
clone_size: -
j_call: TRBJ1-2
cdr3_nt: TGTGCCAGCAGCGTTACCGTAGCGCTAAACTATGGCTACACCTTC
cdr3_aa: CASSVTVALNYGYTF

cdr3_length: 16
d_call: -
v_call: TRBV28
clone_size: once
j_call: TRBJ2-7
cdr3_nt: TGTGCCAGCAGTTTATGGTCCGCGGGACGAACCTACGAGCAGTACTTC
cdr3_aa: CASSLWSAGRTYEQYF

cdr3_length: 12
d_call: -
v_call: TRBV29-1
clone_size: -
j_call: TRBJ1-3
cdr3_nt: TGCAGCGTTGTTTTTAGGTTCAACACCATATATTTT
cdr3_aa: CSVVFRFNTIYF

cdr3_length: 14
d_call: TRBD1
v_call: TRBV28
clone_size: -
j_call: TRBJ1-2
cdr3_nt: TGTGCCAGCAGGCGACAACAGGGGCCTCGTGGCTACACCTTC
cdr3_aa: CASRRQQGPRGYTF

cdr3_length: 20
d_call: -
v_call: TRBV28
clone_size: -
j_call: TRBJ2-4
cdr3_nt: TGTGCCAGCAGTTTAAGGGGGGCCGGGTTGGGGTCTCTAGCCAAAAACATTCAGTACTTC
cdr3_aa: CASSLRGAGLGSLAKNIQYF

cdr3_length: 15
d_call: -
v_call: TRBV28
clone_size: once
j_call: TRBJ2-7
cdr3_nt: TGTGCCAGCAGCTCGCCAGCGGGCTCCTTCTACGAGCAGTACTTC
cdr3_aa: CASSSPAGSFYEQYF

cdr3_length: 14
d_call: -
v_call: TRBV10-3
clone_size: -
j_call: TRBJ2-2
cdr3_nt: TGTGCCATCAGTGAGTCTGGGGGGCCCGGGGAGCTGTTTTTT
cdr3_aa: CAISESGGPGELFF

cdr3_length: 13
d_call: -
v_call: TRBV5-4
clone_size: -
j_call: TRBJ1-1
cdr3_nt: TGTGCCAGCAGCTTCAGACAGATCACTGAAGCTTTCTTT
cdr3_aa: CASSFRQITEAFF

cdr3_length: 16
d_call: TRBD1
v_call: TRBV5-6
clone_size: -
j_call: TRBJ2-5
cdr3_nt: TGTGCCAGCAGCTTAAGTGCGGGACAGGGAGAAGAGACCCAGTACTTC
cdr3_aa: CASSLSAGQGEETQYF

cdr3_length: 15
d_call: -
v_call: TRBV18
clone_size: few
j_call: TRBJ1-3
cdr3_nt: TGTGCCAGCCGAAGCCCGGGGAGCTCTGGAAACACCATATATTTT
cdr3_aa: CASRSPGSSGNTIYF

cdr3_length: 15
d_call: TRBD2
v_call: TRBV5-6
clone_size: -
j_call: TRBJ2-2
cdr3_nt: TGTGCCAGCAGCTTTGGCGGGAGGAATACCGGGGAGCTGTTTTTT
cdr3_aa: CASSFGGRNTGELFF

cdr3_length: 13
d_call: -
v_call: TRBV6-5
clone_size: -
j_call: TRBJ1-2
cdr3_nt: TGTGCCAGCAGTTTGGGGGGGCAGAATGGCTACACCTTC
cdr3_aa: CASSLGGQNGYTF

cdr3_length: 15
d_call: -
v_call: TRBV6-5
clone_size: -
j_call: TRBJ1-1
cdr3_nt: TGTGCCAGCAGTTCCCAGGGGCGCGCTATCACTGAAGCTTTCTTT
cdr3_aa: CASSSQGRAITEAFF

cdr3_length: 15
d_call: -
v_call: TRBV5-1
clone_size: -
j_call: TRBJ2-6
cdr3_nt: TGCGCCAGCAGCTTAGGGGGAACTGGGGCCAACGTCCTGACTTTC
cdr3_aa: CASSLGGTGANVLTF

cdr3_length: 16
d_call: TRBD2
v_call: TRBV27
clone_size: -
j_call: TRBJ2-3
cdr3_nt: TGTGCCAGCAGTCAACTAGCGGGAGGGCCATCCGATACGCAGTATTTT
cdr3_aa: CASSQLAGGPSDTQYF

cdr3_length: 15
d_call: TRBD1
v_call: TRBV5-1
clone_size: -
j_call: TRBJ2-7
cdr3_nt: TGCGCCAGCAGCCCAGGACAGGCGCCCCACTACGAGCAGTACTTC
cdr3_aa: CASSPGQAPHYEQYF

cdr3_length: 15
d_call: TRBD1
v_call: TRBV19
clone_size: -
j_call: TRBJ1-5
cdr3_nt: TGTGCCAGTAGTCCCGCAACAGGGGAGGGACAGCCCCAGCATTTT
cdr3_aa: CASSPATGEGQPQHF

cdr3_length: 14
d_call: -
v_call: TRBV29-1
clone_size: few
j_call: TRBJ1-1
cdr3_nt: TGCAGCGTTGAGGCGGTGCTCATGAACACTGAAGCTTTCTTT
cdr3_aa: CSVEAVLMNTEAFF

cdr3_length: 15
d_call: -
v_call: TRBV27
clone_size: once
j_call: TRBJ2-3
cdr3_nt: TGTGCCAGCAGTTTGGGGGGCAGGGGCACAGATACGCAGTATTTT
cdr3_aa: CASSLGGRGTDTQYF

cdr3_length: 17
d_call: TRBD2
v_call: TRBV27
clone_size: -
j_call: TRBJ2-7
cdr3_nt: TGTGCCAGCAGTCTAGCGGGAGTAAGGGACAGGTCCTACGAGCAGTACTTC
cdr3_aa: CASSLAGVRDRSYEQYF

cdr3_length: 13
d_call: -
v_call: TRBV6-1
clone_size: -
j_call: TRBJ1-5
cdr3_nt: TGTGCCAGCAGTGCCCACGTGGATCAGCCCCAGCATTTT
cdr3_aa: CASSAHVDQPQHF

cdr3_length: 14
d_call: TRBD2
v_call: TRBV5-1
clone_size: -
j_call: TRBJ2-1
cdr3_nt: TGCGCCAGCAGCCCGGGACTAGAAGGCAATGAGCAGTTCTTC
cdr3_aa: CASSPGLEGNEQFF

cdr3_length: 15
d_call: TRBD1
v_call: TRBV27
clone_size: few
j_call: TRBJ1-1
cdr3_nt: TGTGCCAGCAGTTTCGACAGGGACATGAACACTGAAGCTTTCTTT
cdr3_aa: CASSFDRDMNTEAFF

cdr3_length: 16
d_call: -
v_call: TRBV19
clone_size: -
j_call: TRBJ2-5
cdr3_nt: TGTGCCAGTAGTAGAGGACCGGGGGAGGTTGGAGAGACCCAGTACTTC
cdr3_aa: CASSRGPGEVGETQYF

cdr3_length: 17
d_call: -
v_call: TRBV21-1
clone_size: once
j_call: TRBJ2-4
cdr3_nt: TGTGCCAGCAGCAAAGGGACAGCCGGATTAGCCAAAAACATTCAGTACTTC
cdr3_aa: CASSKGTAGLAKNIQYF

cdr3_length: 14
d_call: TRBD1
v_call: TRBV6-5
clone_size: -
j_call: TRBJ1-2
cdr3_nt: TGTGCCAGCAGGATCGGCCGGGACAGCTATGGCTACACCTTC
cdr3_aa: CASRIGRDSYGYTF

cdr3_length: 16
d_call: TRBD1
v_call: TRBV28
clone_size: -
j_call: TRBJ2-7
cdr3_nt: TGTGCCAGCAGTTTATGGGGAGGGACAGGGGGCCACGAGCAGTACTTC
cdr3_aa: CASSLWGGTGGHEQYF

cdr3_length: 17
d_call: -
v_call: TRBV28
clone_size: -
j_call: TRBJ2-3
cdr3_nt: TGTGCCAGCACTTCCCCGGGAAGTGCCTCTAGCACAGATACGCAGTATTTT
cdr3_aa: CASTSPGSASSTDTQYF

cdr3_length: 17
d_call: TRBD2
v_call: TRBV28
clone_size: -
j_call: TRBJ2-2
cdr3_nt: TGTGCCAGCAGTTCTACTAGCGGGAGAAGCAGCACCGGGGAGCTGTTTTTT
cdr3_aa: CASSSTSGRSSTGELFF

cdr3_length: 13
d_call: -
v_call: TRBV5-1
clone_size: -
j_call: TRBJ2-1
cdr3_nt: TGCGCCAGCAGCTTGGAAGTCGAAAATGAGCAGTTCTTC
cdr3_aa: CASSLEVENEQFF

cdr3_length: 14
d_call: -
v_call: TRBV19
clone_size: once
j_call: TRBJ1-2
cdr3_nt: TGTGCCAGTAGTATAGTGGGGGCAGACTATGGCTACACCTTC
cdr3_aa: CASSIVGADYGYTF

cdr3_length: 13
d_call: -
v_call: TRBV4-2
clone_size: once
j_call: TRBJ2-1
cdr3_nt: TGTGCCAGCAGCCAAGATAGGCGGCTTGAGCAGTTCTTC
cdr3_aa: CASSQDRRLEQFF

cdr3_length: 12
d_call: -
v_call: TRBV5-1
clone_size: -
j_call: TRBJ2-2
cdr3_nt: TGCGCCAGCAGCTTTGTTGCCGGGGAGCTGTTTTTT
cdr3_aa: CASSFVAGELFF

cdr3_length: 18
d_call: TRBD1
v_call: TRBV5-1
clone_size: -
j_call: TRBJ1-4
cdr3_nt: TGCGCCAGCAGCCCCCACCCGGGACAGGAGCAAACTAATGAAAAACTGTTTTTT
cdr3_aa: CASSPHPGQEQTNEKLFF

cdr3_length: 12
d_call: -
v_call: TRBV28
clone_size: once
j_call: TRBJ2-5
cdr3_nt: TGTGCCAGCAGTCCCTATTCGTTGACCCAGTACTTC
cdr3_aa: CASSPYSLTQYF

cdr3_length: 16
d_call: TRBD2
v_call: TRBV19
clone_size: -
j_call: TRBJ2-3
cdr3_nt: TGTGCCAGTACCCATGGTGGCGGGGGGAGCACAGATACGCAGTATTTT
cdr3_aa: CASTHGGGGSTDTQYF

cdr3_length: 13
d_call: -
v_call: TRBV29-1
clone_size: -
j_call: TRBJ1-1
cdr3_nt: TGCAGCGAGGGGACCGGGCGGCACCCTGAAGCTTTCTTT
cdr3_aa: CSEGTGRHPEAFF

cdr3_length: 15
d_call: -
v_call: TRBV18
clone_size: -
j_call: TRBJ2-5
cdr3_nt: TGTGCCAGCTCACCACCGATGCGGCAACAAGAGACCCAGTACTTC
cdr3_aa: CASSPPMRQQETQYF

cdr3_length: 15
d_call: TRBD1
v_call: TRBV7-8
clone_size: -
j_call: TRBJ2-7
cdr3_nt: TGTGCCAGCAGCTCTAATGACAGGGAAGGGAGCGAGCAGTACTTC
cdr3_aa: CASSSNDREGSEQYF

cdr3_length: 13
d_call: TRBD1
v_call: TRBV7-9
clone_size: once
j_call: TRBJ2-4
cdr3_nt: TGTGCCAGCAGCTTAAGACAGGGGGACATTCAGTACTTC
cdr3_aa: CASSLRQGDIQYF

cdr3_length: 13
d_call: -
v_call: TRBV5-6
clone_size: -
j_call: TRBJ2-5
cdr3_nt: TGTGCCAGCAGCTCTCAGCACGGGCAGACCCAGTACTTC
cdr3_aa: CASSSQHGQTQYF

cdr3_length: 15
d_call: TRBD1
v_call: TRBV2
clone_size: -
j_call: TRBJ1-2
cdr3_nt: TGTGCCAGCACAGGACAGGTGCTATTTAACTATGGCTACACCTTC
cdr3_aa: CASTGQVLFNYGYTF

cdr3_length: 14
d_call: TRBD1
v_call: TRBV6-1
clone_size: -
j_call: TRBJ1-1
cdr3_nt: TGTGCCAGCACTGTGGGACAGGTTAACACTGAAGCTTTCTTT
cdr3_aa: CASTVGQVNTEAFF

cdr3_length: 16
d_call: TRBD2
v_call: TRBV19
clone_size: -
j_call: TRBJ2-2
cdr3_nt: TGTGCCAGTACCCCTTCAGCGGGAGGTATTACCGGGGAGCTGTTTTTT
cdr3_aa: CASTPSAGGITGELFF

cdr3_length: 15
d_call: TRBD2
v_call: TRBV19
clone_size: -
j_call: TRBJ2-2
cdr3_nt: TGTGCCAGTAGTAGCGGCGGGAGGGCCTCCGGGGAGCTGTTTTTT
cdr3_aa: CASSSGGRASGELFF

cdr3_length: 12
d_call: -
v_call: TRBV29-1
clone_size: once
j_call: TRBJ2-3
cdr3_nt: TGCAGCGTATCCACGCCCACAGATACGCAGTATTTT
cdr3_aa: CSVSTPTDTQYF

cdr3_length: 12
d_call: -
v_call: TRBV7-8
clone_size: -
j_call: TRBJ2-1
cdr3_nt: TGTGCCAGCAGCCTAGTCGCCAATGAGCAGTTCTTC
cdr3_aa: CASSLVANEQFF

cdr3_length: 16
d_call: -
v_call: TRBV6-4
clone_size: -
j_call: TRBJ2-2
cdr3_nt: TGTGCCAGCAGTCCCTCGGCGGTTTCTAACACCGGGGAGCTGTTTTTT
cdr3_aa: CASSPSAVSNTGELFF

cdr3_length: 16
d_call: TRBD1
v_call: TRBV28
clone_size: -
j_call: TRBJ1-5
cdr3_nt: TGTGCCAGCAGTCAGGGGGGGGGACATAGCAATCAGCCCCAGCATTTT
cdr3_aa: CASSQGGGHSNQPQHF

cdr3_length: 14
d_call: TRBD2
v_call: TRBV25-1
clone_size: -
j_call: TRBJ2-5
cdr3_nt: TGTGCCAGCAGTGAATACGTAGCGGGAGAGACCCAGTACTTC
cdr3_aa: CASSEYVAGETQYF

cdr3_length: 18
d_call: TRBD2
v_call: TRBV4-2
clone_size: -
j_call: TRBJ2-5
cdr3_nt: TGTGCCAGCAGCCAGAGGGGATGGGGCGGGAGGGCCGCCGAGACCCAGTACTTC
cdr3_aa: CASSQRGWGGRAAETQYF

cdr3_length: 13
d_call: -
v_call: TRBV6-4
clone_size: -
j_call: TRBJ2-1
cdr3_nt: TGTGCCAGCAGTGACCCGCCGTACAATGAGCAGTTCTTC
cdr3_aa: CASSDPPYNEQFF